Listed below are T cell receptor beta chains from one sample, sequenced in a study of post-analysis software for immune sequencing data. TCRdb redid the calling of the PCR reads with MiXCR, one entry per CDR3 protein. Here the sample spans 350,000 to 500,000 distinct CDR3 sequences, approximately 39% being singletons. Sequencing was done on a sample of blood. Every receptor here comes from a girl between 2 and 10 years old with multiple sclerosis. Each CDR3 is given with its conserved first and last residue. D genes are given only for firm matches. Some rows have no size entry. The others give once, few or many, or a class for an expanded clone.

NA,TRBV9,TRBD2,TRBJ2-7,CASSVVGGAHEQYF,TGTGCCAGCAGCGTAGTCGGGGGGGCCCACGAGCAGTACTTC
NA,TRBV11-2,NA,TRBJ2-7,CASSYVDRAYEQYF,TGTGCCAGCAGCTACGTGGACAGAGCCTACGAGCAGTACTTC
NA,TRBV24-1,NA,TRBJ2-2,CATRSGAAGTGELFF,TGTGCCACCCGATCGGGGGCAGCTGGCACCGGGGAGCTGTTTTTT
NA,TRBV11-2,TRBD1,TRBJ2-5,CASSANPGGTETQYF,TGTGCCAGCAGCGCGAACCCAGGGGGCACTGAGACCCAGTACTTC
NA,TRBV5-6,NA,TRBJ1-2,CASSLEGGLYGYTF,TGTGCCAGCAGCTTGGAAGGAGGGCTCTATGGCTACACCTTC
NA,TRBV12-3/TRBV12-4,NA,TRBJ2-5,CASSSGPLQETQYF,TGTGCCAGCAGTTCGGGCCCGCTGCAAGAGACCCAGTACTTC
few,TRBV6-5,NA,TRBJ1-5,CASSYSGQPQHF,TGTGCCAGCAGTTACTCGGGACAGCCCCAGCATTTT
NA,TRBV5-1,NA,TRBJ2-6,CASSPSFHSGANVLTF,TGCGCCAGCAGCCCATCTTTTCACTCTGGGGCCAACGTCCTGACTTTC
NA,TRBV28,NA,TRBJ1-5,CASSLSRLSNQPQHF,TGTGCCAGCAGTTTATCCAGGCTAAGCAATCAGCCCCAGCATTTT
few,TRBV5-1,NA,TRBJ2-7,CASSLANDWAYEQYF,TGCGCCAGCAGCTTGGCCAACGACTGGGCGTACGAGCAGTACTTC
NA,TRBV20-1,NA,TRBJ2-3,CSASDLQGKETDTQYF,TGCAGTGCTAGCGATCTACAGGGCAAGGAAACAGATACGCAGTATTTT
few,TRBV25-1,NA,TRBJ1-2,CASRDTNYGYTF,TGTGCCAGCAGGGACACTAACTATGGCTACACCTTC
NA,TRBV20-1,NA,TRBJ2-1,CSVGKPDSYNEQFF,TGCAGTGTGGGCAAGCCCGACTCCTACAATGAGCAGTTCTTC
NA,TRBV6-5,NA,TRBJ1-5,CASSSVGIGGNQPQHF,TGTGCCAGCAGTTCCGTCGGCATCGGGGGGAATCAGCCCCAGCATTTT
once,TRBV9,TRBD1,TRBJ2-7,CASSEAGTGIEQYF,TGTGCCAGCAGCGAGGCCGGGACAGGCATCGAGCAGTACTTC
NA,TRBV18,NA,TRBJ2-5,CASSYQGSQETQYF,TGTGCCAGCTCATATCAGGGGAGCCAAGAGACCCAGTACTTC
once,TRBV12-3/TRBV12-4,TRBD1,TRBJ2-1,CASSLAEQGNNEQFF,TGTGCCAGCAGTTTAGCCGAACAGGGGAACAATGAGCAGTTCTTC
NA,TRBV7-9,TRBD2,TRBJ2-7,CASSLGGRLDEQYF,TGTGCCAGCAGCTTAGGCGGGAGGCTGGACGAGCAGTACTTC
NA,TRBV6-5,NA,TRBJ1-2,CASSALRGGYTF,TGTGCCAGCAGTGCTCTCAGGGGCGGCTACACCTTC
NA,TRBV7-3,NA,TRBJ2-7,CASSFMLVPYEQYF,TGTGCTAGCAGCTTTATGCTAGTCCCTTACGAGCAGTACTTC
NA,TRBV4-2,NA,TRBJ2-5,CASSQDTQPWETQYF,TGTGCCAGCAGCCAAGACACCCAACCGTGGGAGACCCAGTACTTC
NA,TRBV5-5,NA,TRBJ2-4,CASSLVAERLAKNIQYF,TGTGCCAGCAGCTTGGTTGCGGAGAGATTAGCCAAAAACATTCAGTACTTC
NA,TRBV4-1,NA,TRBJ1-4,CASSQSPGQNEKLFF,TGCGCCAGCAGCCAATCTCCGGGGCAAAATGAAAAACTGTTTTTT
NA,TRBV12-3/TRBV12-4,NA,TRBJ1-1,CASSPHLNTEAFF,TGTGCCAGCAGCCCTCATTTGAACACTGAAGCTTTCTTT
few,TRBV20-1,NA,TRBJ1-5,CSARGEGSDSNQPQHF,TGCAGTGCTAGAGGTGAGGGTTCCGATAGCAATCAGCCCCAGCATTTT
few,TRBV6-2/TRBV6-3,NA,TRBJ2-1,CATTSPGQINEQFF,TGTGCCACCACATCCCCCGGACAGATCAATGAGCAGTTCTTC
NA,TRBV6-4,NA,TRBJ2-7,CASSRDPSSYNEQYF,TGTGCCAGCAGTCGGGACCCCAGCTCCTACAATGAGCAGTACTTC
NA,TRBV5-1,TRBD2,TRBJ2-1,CASSTLPAGVSTSNEQFF,TGCGCCAGCAGCACCCTTCCAGCGGGGGTTTCGACGTCCAATGAGCAGTTCTTC
few,TRBV4-3,NA,TRBJ2-2,CASSQPPAGELFF,TGCGCCAGCAGCCAACCTCCCGCCGGGGAGCTGTTTTTT
NA,TRBV20-1,TRBD2,TRBJ2-7,CSARVGGRSYEQYF,TGCAGTGCTAGAGTGGGCGGGAGAAGCTACGAGCAGTACTTC
NA,TRBV9,NA,TRBJ1-4,CASSAAGTGSEKLFF,TGTGCCAGCAGCGCCGCCGGGACGGGGAGTGAAAAACTGTTTTTT
few,TRBV12-3/TRBV12-4,NA,TRBJ1-2,CASSSHGANYGYTF,TGTGCCAGCAGCAGCCATGGAGCTAACTATGGCTACACCTTC
few,TRBV29-1,NA,TRBJ1-1,CSVELAVRTEAFF,TGCAGCGTTGAATTGGCGGTCCGCACTGAAGCTTTCTTT
few,TRBV11-1,NA,TRBJ2-7,CASSSRGRNEQYF,TGTGCCAGCAGCTCCCGGGGGCGAAACGAGCAGTACTTC
few,TRBV3-1,NA,TRBJ1-2,CASSPLRQNYGYTF,TGTGCCAGCAGCCCTCTCCGACAGAACTATGGCTACACCTTC